This TCR beta chain was recovered during a study of T cell responses to AZD1222 COVID-19 vaccine (dated by TCRdb to the early 2020s). Background on the whole study: AZD1222 recipients with second doses at about 4 weeks or about 12 weeks were pooled, because spike-specific TCR depth and breadth did not differ between schedules. A total of around 240 trial participants underwent TCR sequencing, of whom around 200 received two doses of AZD1222 and about 26 received two doses of the MenACWY control vaccine. Trial participants were enrolled by age into subgroups of 18-55, 56-69 and 70-plus years, and roughly 150, 30 and 60 TCR-sequenced participants, respectively, were included in these subgroups.

Trimming costs V 0 bases and J 2 bases, and their ends lie 9 bases apart. From cysteine to phenylalanine, the CDR3 is 14 amino acids long. Only CDR3 DNA remains: 42 bases, in frame from the first base. CDR1 and CDR2 are drawn from the germline V gene (reference sequence): SGHNT, YYREEE. In the case of this clone: The specificity of this receptor is unknown. No qualities accompany the bases; no much larger clone lies one base away.

The CDR3 regions of human TCRbeta chains were analyzed by immunosequencing. The source study handled its data this way. TCRs in the repertoires were compared against a reference library of SARS-CoV-2-specific TCRs that had been generated with the MIRA antigen-specificity platform. Breadth was defined as the fraction of unique TCRs that were SARS-CoV-2-associated. Depth was defined as the fraction of total T cells that were SARS-CoV-2-associated. Using the MIRA data, every spike-specific TCR was mapped to the spike region that the TCR reacted to and assigned to either a CD4 or a CD8 class. Log10-transformed breadth and depth values were compared by one-way ANOVA with Sidak's multiple comparisons tests. Here the immuneACCESS table is served through TCRdb, limited to in-frame sequences with V and J called. Missing clones are a known gap in these copies; in checked studies unresolved V genes cover under half, and the rest lacks a known reason. V, J and clone size reflect that table, while D and trimming were determined from the DNA. Present in this sample are 180,000 or so clones, almost 90% of which were seen just once. Roughly 7.7% of the sample lies in the top ten.

The time point tag for this specimen amounts to: baseline before first vaccination. The vaccinee samples were drawn from two UK trials, COV001 and COV002, one of which was a single-blind randomized controlled phase 2/3 trial testing AZD1222 (ChAdOx1 nCoV-19) in healthy adults. For TCRbeta chain sequencing, PBMC samples were collected from trial participants at day 0 and at day 28 after the second dose. On the study overall, not on this receptor specifically: Participants were mostly white British and included more females than males, and it was suggested by the authors that clonal diversity may have been underestimated. Because no day 14 peak-response samples were available, repertoires were characterized only after the peak T cell response. The whole spike protein was spanned by vaccine-associated CD4 TCRs, and dominant responses were seen in regions 160-218 and 743-854. Conclusions about previously exposed vaccinees are limited because only six or seven AZD1222 recipients were SARS-CoV-2 seropositive at baseline. Nearly half of unique spike-specific TCRs reportedly recognized epitopes outside regions mutated in the B.1.351 and B.1.1.7 variants. In the small 56-69-year group, the increase in depth fell short of significance, most likely because of low power. After two AZD1222 doses, spike-specific TCR breadth and depth were significantly higher than at day 0 and than in MenACWY recipients.

Here the chain combines TRBV5-4 and TRBJ2-7, with TRBD1 perhaps the D gene, on 5 matching bases. The clonotype comes from an adult in good health. The input for sequencing was peripheral blood, taken on day 0 of AZD1222 vaccination. In nucleotides, the sequence is TGTGCCAGCAGCTTGGCCGACAGACCCTACGAGCAGTACTTC. The resulting protein is CASSLADRPYEQYF.